This entry describes one T cell receptor beta chain. The data were obtained in a study of blood T cell repertoires in COVID-19. Trimming cost V 3 bases and J 0 bases, with 14 bases left between them. The CDR3 runs to 16 residues. Germline CDR1 reads SGDLS; CDR2 reads YYNGEE. Only in-frame clones appear in the TCRdb table, and some are missing; sequencing was by immunoSEQ multiplex PCR. Among 50,000 to 60,000 clones listed, about 80% were seen once. The chain combines TRBV9 with TRBJ2-3; D is perhaps TRBD2 (5 bases). The TCR was taken from a man older than 75 with COVID-19, enrolled during active disease. Sample: peripheral blood. CDR3 coding DNA: TGTGCCAGCAGCGCCCAAGGACTGTTCAGCACAGATACGCAGTATTTT. This encodes CASSAQGLFSTDTQYF.